This T cell receptor beta chain was recovered during a study of blood T cells in healthy people across ages. Then a second PCR, running about 6 to 12 cycles, was carried out with a sample-barcoded 5' primer and a J-beta primer mix. One entry per CDR3 protein results from TCRdb running MiXCR on the 5' RACE reads. The sample has 1.8 million or so distinct CDR3 sequences, roughly two fifths seen once. The V segment lost 4 bases and the J segment 6 bases; nucleotides outside the gene matches: 12. Germline V gene sequence: CDR1 SGHRS, CDR2 YFSETQ. The CDR3 has 16 residues. Sequenced material: blood. The rearrangement uses TRBV5-1 and TRBJ1-4, with TRBD1 matching 7 bases. The receptor was isolated from a human donor in good health. The CDR3 sequence is CASSPPLGQGDEKLFF. In DNA, the CDR3 is TGCGCCAGCAGCCCCCCCCTCGGCCAGGGGGATGAAAAACTGTTTTTT. The complete variable domain, with remaining parts taken from reference TRBV5-1 and TRBJ1-4, reads KAGVTQTPRYLIKTRGQQVTLSCSPISGHRSVSWYQQTPGQGLQFLFEYFSETQRNKGNFPGRFSGRQFSNSRSEMNVSTLELGDSALYLCASSPPLGQGDEKLFFGSGTQLSVL.